One and the same sample provided the 32 T cell receptor beta chains below, sequenced in a study of tumor-infiltrating lymphocytes in primary liver carcinoma. Starting from 500 ng of total RNA, TCR beta cDNA was produced with a primer in the constant region. TCR beta libraries came from three nested multiplex PCR rounds using slightly modified ARM-PCR. Running nine to ten cycles apiece, the first two PCR rounds relied on TRBV1-TRBV30 forward primers together with a C-beta reverse primer. TCRdb re-called the multiplex PCR reads through MiXCR, storing one row per CDR3 protein. The table has approximately 54,000 distinct CDR3 sequences, about 80% seen once. Total RNA and DNA came together from 20-30 mg of bulk tissue without cell sorting. The material sequenced was liver tumor tissue from sampling region 2. Subset defined: tumor region T2, inferior pole. The receptors shown here come from a man aged 35 to 55 with primary liver carcinoma and hepatitis B virus infection.

As regards this clonotype: A read error may explain this, as a much larger clone is one base away. The chain carries TRBV7-9 and TRBJ2-5; 8 bases align to TRBD2. This CDR3 contains 14 residues. J lost 5 bases, V lost 2 bases, and 4 bases had no gene match. Germline CDR1 is SEHNR and CDR2 is FQNEAQ (reference sequence). The CDR3 DNA reads as TGTGCCAGCAGCTTAACGGGGGGGCTGGAGACCCAGTACTTC. Its translation: CASSLTGGLETQYF.

The chain joins TRBV12-3 or TRBV12-4 to TRBJ1-1; D possibly corresponds to TRBD1 (6 bases). Deletions cut 4 bases from V and 0 bases from J, with 18 bases between. There are 17 residues in the CDR3. The CDR3 region has the DNA TGTGCCAGCAGTTCAGTATGGGGGACATCAATGAACACTGAAGCTTTCTTT. Its translation: CASSSVWGTSMNTEAFF.

On this clonotype itself: The junction differs from germline at one of its ends, possibly a read error. V usage is TRBV12-3 or TRBV12-4 and J usage is TRBJ2-7, with D tentatively TRBD1 or TRBD2 (6 bases each). The CDR3 runs 15 residues. DNA for the CDR3: TGTGCCAGGAGGCCACGAGTAGGGGGGAACTACGAGCAGTATTTC. Translated: CARRPRVGGNYEQYF.

This clonotype was seen a handful of times. Given a much more abundant clone one base away, this may be a read error. The J gene is TRBJ2-5, the V gene TRBV30; 11 bases are a match to TRBD2. Germline V gene lookup returns CDR1 GTSNPN and CDR2 SVGIG (reference sequence). The CDR3 runs 20 residues. CDR3 residues: CVWSVPGGQTSGSSQETQYF. DNA of the CDR3: TGTGTCTGGAGTGTACCTGGGGGCCAAACTAGCGGGAGCTCCCAAGAGACCCAGTACTTC.

About this clonotype: Mismatch with germline at one junction end may stem from a read error. The V gene is TRBV5-1, the J gene TRBJ1-1, with D unresolved. This CDR3 region has 13 residues. CDR1 SGHRS and CDR2 YFSETQ come from the germline V gene. CDR3 coding DNA: TGCGACAGCAGCTCCGAGGCTAACACTGAAGCTTTCTTT. Translating it yields CDSSSEANTEAFF.

CDR3 residues: CSARTSGDLRETQYF. CDR3 DNA sequence: TGCAGTGCCCGGACTAGCGGGGACCTTAGGGAGACCCAGTACTTC. V gene TRBV20-1 combines with J gene TRBJ2-5, with TRBD2 matching over 12 bases. The CDR3 covers 15 residues. Germline CDR1 DFQATT, CDR2 SNEGSKA (reference sequence). The V gene end was trimmed by 6 bases and the J gene end by 5 bases; junction bases not matched to a gene: 10.

This rearrangement joins TRBV11-2 to TRBJ2-7; maybe TRBD1 (5 bases). The CDR3 extends over 15 amino acids. The V gene's germline CDR1 is SGHAT and CDR2 FQNNGV. The ends were cut back, 9 bases at V and 7 bases at J, with 25 bases in the middle. CDR3 amino acids: CASGLDPAGLDEQYF. The CDR3 DNA follows: TGTGCCAGTGGCTTAGATCCCGCAGGGTTGGATGAGCAGTACTTC.

A remark on this clonotype: The conserved phenylalanine or tryptophan is not found at the CDR3 terminus, so this likely reflects a read error. No DNA is shown, since the ends of the CDR3 on it are uncertain; the CDR3 is the one TCRdb lists. The rearrangement uses TRBV29-1 and TRBJ2-5; TRBD2, the table's D call, was not compared with the DNA. The germline CDR1 and CDR2 sequences are SQVTM and ANQGSEA. The CDR3 spans 13 amino acids, including both terminal residues. The CDR3: CSVGGRVAEIQYS.

Points on this clonotype: At one of its ends the junction is not consistent with the germline gene, which may arise from a read error. The chain is built from TRBV11-2 and TRBJ2-7; 15 bases align to TRBD2. CDR3 length: 18 amino acids. Germline lookup yields CDR1 SGHAT and CDR2 FQNNGV. For the CDR3, the DNA is TGTGCCAACAGCTTATCCGTTGGACTAGCGGGGGGGGGGTACGAGGAGTACTTC. Amino acid sequence: CANSLSVGLAGGGYEEYF.

As to this clonotype: Germline is not matched at one junction end, which may reflect a read error. The chain uses TRBV6-6 and TRBJ2-3; no definite D call. The CDR3 sequence is 15 residues long. In germline, CDR1 is MNHNY, CDR2 SVGAGI (reference sequence). CDR3 sequence reads: CASSLVGFGTDTQYF. CDR3 coding DNA: TGTGCCAGCAGTTTGGTGGGATTTGGCACAGATACCCAGTATTTT.

Of note for this clonotype: One junction end does not reproduce the germline sequence, and a read error may be involved. The genes are TRBV6-1 and TRBJ1-2; D might be TRBD1 (6 bases). The germline gives CDR1 MNHNS, CDR2 SASEGT. CDR3 length equals 18 residues. The CDR3 here is CASSDWTDPESSNYGYTF. The DNA of the CDR3 is TGTGCCAGCAGTGATTGGACAGACCCCGAATCCTCTAACTATGGTTACACCTTC.

Points on this clonotype: The junction does not match germline at one end; this may be a read error. The chain has TRBV6-6 and TRBJ2-3; 9 nucleotides line up with TRBD2. CDR3 size: 15 residues. The V gene's germline CDR1 is MNHNY and CDR2 SVGAGI (reference sequence). This CDR3 is CASRSTSGLTNTQYF. The CDR3 DNA follows: TGTGCCAGCAGATCGACTAGCGGCCTCACAAATACGCAGTATTTC.

Turning to this clonotype: The conserved phenylalanine or tryptophan normally closing the CDR3 is absent here, so this likely arose from a read error. V gene TRBV11-2 combines with J gene TRBJ2-1; 8 positions match TRBD2. This CDR3 is 16 amino acids long. The V gene's germline CDR1 is SGHAT and CDR2 FQNNGV. The CDR3 loop reads CASGLDIGLAMGGQFI. In nucleotides, the CDR3 is TGTGCCAGCGGCTTGGATATCGGACTAGCCATGGGTGGGCAGTTCATC.

This sequence joins TRBV11-2 and TRBJ2-3, with 8 bases matching TRBD2. Germline V gives CDR1 SGHAT, CDR2 FQNNGV. CDR3 length: 15 residues. The CDR3 loop reads CVRSHTSGFKDTQYF. The CDR3 DNA follows: TGTGTCAGAAGCCACACTAGCGGCTTCAAGGATACGCAGTATTTT.

This clonotype is a singleton in its sample. The junction departs from the called germline gene at one end, perhaps through a read error. This rearrangement joins TRBV5-1 to TRBJ2-1, with D hard to call. The germline V gene has CDR1 SGHRS and CDR2 YFSETQ. The CDR3 runs 14 residues. This CDR3 reads CASSLGASYKEQFF. The CDR3 DNA follows: TGCGCCAGCAGCTTGGGGGCTTCTTACAAAGAGCAGTTCTTC.

Of note for this clonotype: Relative to the germline gene, one junction end is altered; a read error may explain this. The V gene is TRBV6-5, the J gene TRBJ2-2; 9 nucleotides match TRBD2. The CDR3 extends over 16 amino acids. In germline, CDR1 is MNHEY, CDR2 SVGAGI. The DNA for the CDR3 is TGTGCCAGCAGTTCCTTGAGCGGGAGGACTACTGGGAAGCTATTTTTT. Translation gives CASSSLSGRTTGKLFF.

Points on this clonotype: One end of the junction fails to match germline, which may point to a read error. This rearrangement joins TRBV28 to TRBJ1-6, with D perhaps matching TRBD1 (6 bases). The germline V gene encodes CDR1 MDHEN and CDR2 SYDVKM. CDR3 length: 13 residues. Here the CDR3 reads CANSFRGGLPLHF. The CDR3 nucleotides are TGTGCCAACAGTTTCAGGGGAGGATTACCCCTCCACTTT.

This clonotype was detected many times. The V call is TRBV6-5, the J call TRBJ2-7; 9 bases map to TRBD1. CDR1 is MNHEY, CDR2 SVGAGI, per germline. This CDR3 contains 15 residues. With 4 bases clipped from V and 3 bases from J, the junction kept 7 bases outside the gene matches. The CDR3 here is CASSWVGTGYYEQYF. CDR3 coding DNA: TGTGCCAGCAGTTGGGTGGGGACAGGGTACTACGAGCAGTACTTC.

For this clonotype: The conserved closing phenylalanine or tryptophan is absent in this CDR3, likely reflecting a read error. V usage is TRBV5-4 and J usage is TRBJ2-1; a weak D match, TRBD2 (6 bases). The germline V gene encodes CDR1 SGHNT and CDR2 YYREEE (reference sequence). CDR3 length equals 15 residues. The chain's CDR3 is CASSDRLAGYNEQFS. The CDR3 DNA is TGTGCCAGCAGCGATCGACTGGCGGGGTACAATGAACAGTTCTCC.

This clonotype was counted a single time. Here the CDR3 omits its conserved ending phenylalanine or tryptophan, so a read error is the likely source. The CDR3 reads CASSEHGTGELFV. In DNA, the CDR3 is TGTGCCAGCAGTGAACACGGAACAGGGGAGCTGTTTGTT. This sequence joins TRBV6-1 and TRBJ2-2, with D hard to call. The V gene's germline CDR1 is MNHNS and CDR2 SASEGT. The CDR3 consists of 13 residues. The V end lost 2 bases, the J end lost 8 bases, and 9 bases lay between the germline ends.

In regard to this clonotype: The conserved final phenylalanine or tryptophan is absent from the CDR3, which likely points to a read error. V and J are TRBV5-4 and TRBJ2-1; 11 bases agree with TRBD2. The CDR3 contains 15 residues. V shed 7 bases, J shed 4 bases, and the junction held 7 bases outside the gene matches. Germline V gene data show CDR1 as SGHNT and CDR2 as YYREEE (reference sequence). The CDR3 reads CASGGRLAGYNEQFL. In DNA form, the CDR3 reads TGTGCCAGCGGCGGTCGACTAGCGGGGTACAATGAGCAGTTCCTC.

A remark on this clonotype: In this CDR3 the conserved last residue, phenylalanine or tryptophan, is missing, so a read error is likely. CDR3 residues: CASSLDIGLAMGDQFL. DNA of the CDR3: TGTGCTAGCAGCTTGGATATCGGACTAGCCATGGGTGATCAGTTCCTC. The V gene is TRBV11-2, the J gene TRBJ2-1; TRBD2 matches 8 bases. CDR1 and CDR2 from the germline V gene are SGHAT and FQNNGV. The CDR3 covers 16 residues.

A word on this clonotype: The CDR3 carries no conserved terminal phenylalanine or tryptophan, so it likely arises from a read error. The genes are TRBV11-2 and TRBJ2-5; D is unresolved. The CDR3 spans 14 residues. Germline-derived CDR1 and CDR2 are SGHAT and FQNNGV. As DNA, the CDR3 is TGTGACAGCAGCTTTTCGAGAGGCGTGGAGACCCAGTACTTG. This gives the protein CDSSFSRGVETQYL.

In regard to this clonotype: A junction end diverges from the germline sequence, so it may reflect a read error. J is TRBJ2-1 and V is TRBV5-4; 11 nucleotides align to TRBD2. This CDR3 has 15 amino acids. Germline lookup yields CDR1 SGHNT and CDR2 YYREEE (reference sequence). CDR3 in amino acids: CASSVRLAGYNEQFF. In DNA, the CDR3 is TGCGCTAGCAGCGTTCGACTAGCGGGGTACAATGAGCAGTTCTTC.

Points on this clonotype: The junction departs from the called germline gene at one end, perhaps through a read error. The rearrangement links TRBV11-2 to TRBJ2-2; possible D gene TRBD1, 6 bases. Looked up from germline, CDR1 is SGHAT and CDR2 is FQNNGV. This CDR3 spans 17 amino acids. The CDR3 region has the DNA TGTGCCAGCAGCTTAGTTCGGGCGTACACAGGGACCGGGAAGCTGTTTTTT. It translates to CASSLVRAYTGTGKLFF.

On this clonotype itself: A read error may produce the germline difference seen at one junction end. This rearrangement joins TRBV12-3 or TRBV12-4 to TRBJ1-2; possible D gene TRBD1, 5 bases. This CDR3 spans 15 amino acids. For the CDR3, the DNA is TGTGTCAGCAGTTTAGTCGCTCGGGGGAACTATGGCTACACCTTC. Its protein product is CVSSLVARGNYGYTF.

Concerning this clonotype itself: The conserved closing phenylalanine or tryptophan is absent in this CDR3, likely reflecting a read error. The chain joins TRBV11-2 to TRBJ2-2; D is perhaps TRBD2 (6 bases). Germline CDR1 SGHAT, CDR2 FQNNGV. There are 16 residues in the CDR3. As DNA, the CDR3 is TGTGCCAGCAGCTTAGTGGCGCTAGCTGGAACCGGGGGGCTGTTTTTA. Translating gives CASSLVALAGTGGLFL.

Turning to this clonotype: An end of the junction differs from the germline gene, which may be a read error. The V call is TRBV6-1, the J call TRBJ1-5; TRBD1 might be the D (5 bases). Germline V lookup: CDR1 MNHNS, CDR2 SASEGT. The CDR3 sequence is 15 residues long. This CDR3 is CASSGWWTIDQPQHF. CDR3 sequence (DNA): TGTGCCAGCAGTGGGTGGTGGACAATCGATCAGCCCCAGCACTTT.

Worth noting for this clonotype: One end of the junction does not line up with germline, which may come from a read error. The chain employs TRBV5-4 and TRBJ1-2; D is undetermined. This CDR3 spans 15 amino acids. Germline CDR1 SGHNT, CDR2 YYREEE (reference sequence). For the CDR3, the DNA is TGTGCCAGCAGCCCGATGACCGACCCTAACTATGGCTATACCTTC. It is translated as CASSPMTDPNYGYTF.

The chain recombines TRBV4-1 with TRBJ2-7; perhaps TRBD1 as D (5 bases). V was clipped by 0 bases and J by 13 bases, with 19 bases between them. CDR1 is MGHRA, CDR2 YSYEKL, per germline. This CDR3 is 14 amino acids long. The CDR3 loop is CASSQEGQAYGQYF. The CDR3 DNA reads as TGCGCCAGCAGCCAAGAGGGGCAGGCCTACGGGCAATACTTC.

With regard to this clonotype: An end of the junction does not agree with germline; a read error may underlie this. The CDR3 DNA follows: TGTGACAGCAGCTTATCGGTTGGACTAGCGGGAGGGGGGCACGAGCAGTACTTC. The encoded protein is CDSSLSVGLAGGGHEQYF. The chain links TRBV11-2 to TRBJ2-7; 15 nucleotides line up with TRBD2. CDR3 size: 18 residues. Germline CDR1 SGHAT, CDR2 FQNNGV.

About this clonotype: Sequence at one end of the junction differs from germline and may be a read error. The chain couples TRBV11-2 to TRBJ1-2; tentative D call: TRBD1 (6 bases). CDR3 length equals 13 residues. Germline values: CDR1 SGHAT, CDR2 FQNNGV. This CDR3 is CARERDTTYGYTF. For the CDR3, the DNA is TGCGCCAGAGAGAGGGACACCACCTATGGCTACACCTTC.